This T cell receptor (beta chain) came from a study of blood T cell repertoires in COVID-19 (dated by TCRdb to the early 2020s). About the investigation overall: Collaborator samples came from the United States, Italy and Spain and covered acute and convalescent phases of COVID-19. The dataset comprised deeply sampled blood TCRbeta repertoires from subjects exposed to, actively infected with, or recovered from COVID-19. Where available, HLA class I and class II types were taken from metadata supplied by the sample provider and were not determined by assay-based typing. The repertoires were released in a freely available public database intended as a resource for research on the immune response to SARS-CoV-2. The prospective study material was composed of cDNA or gDNA derived from T cells, B-cell-depleted T cells, or PBMCs. The sample metadata nearly always contained a de-identified subject ID, COVID-19 status, age in years and sex. The samples were drawn from two sources: the first 160 participants of the ongoing ImmuneRACE study, and approximately 1,300 subjects contributed by 6 global collaborators. Broader findings and caveats from the paper: The amount of clinical and demographic metadata varied by source and participant and was provided uncurated.

From the cysteine up to the phenylalanine, the CDR3 has a length of 14 residues. The sequence is cut down to CDR3 DNA, 42 bases in frame from base 1. CDR1 is given as MNHEY and CDR2 as SVGAGI, both from the germline V gene. Cut back by 8 bases and 9 bases, the V and J ends lie 22 bases apart. The immunoSEQ Assay, a bias-controlled multiplex PCR, was used to amplify TCRbeta CDR3 regions from genomic DNA. The study's own analysis went as follows. The number of nucleated cells in each sample was estimated by amplification of reference gene primers within the assay. To quantify the absolute abundance of each unique TCRbeta CDR3 rearrangement, sequence reads were collapsed and filtered. For each sample, productive Simpson clonality was calculated as the square root of Simpson's diversity index across productive rearrangements. The clones in this table, taken by TCRdb from immuneACCESS, are in-frame only. Not every clone is retained; where verified, under half of the shortfall comes from an unresolved V gene, and the cause of the rest is unknown. V and J calls plus clone size are reproduced from that table; the DNA served to infer D and trimming. For this sample there are about 66,000 clones; 86% appear just once. Of the sample, 5.5% to 7% falls within the top ten clones.

Whole blood was collected in K2EDTA tubes by collaborating institutions according to the institutions' own protocols. Collaborator samples were shipped for TCRbeta analysis as frozen whole blood, isolated PBMCs, or DNA extracted from either sample type. Points on this clone: The antigen it binds to is not known. Qualities for individual bases were not recorded, and no much larger clone is one base off.

The sequenced material came from peripheral blood. Recombination joined TRBV6-5 with TRBJ1-1, and the D gene may be TRBD1, 6 bases matching. This sequence was found in a man aged 50-59 years with active COVID-19. In nucleotides, the sequence is TGTGCCAGCGGGTATAACAGGGACGTCGTAAAAGCTTTCTTT. Translation gives CASGYNRDVVKAFF.